The 16 T cell receptor beta chains below were found in one sample sequenced in a study of breast tumors, draining lymph nodes, adjacent tissues. TCRdb ran MiXCR on the multiplex PCR reads and lists one entry per CDR3 protein. Counted here are fewer than 200,000 distinct CDR3 sequences, approximately 33% occurring once; the ten biggest clones make up around 4.5%. The lymph nodes were axillary draining lymph nodes from breast cancer patients. Sample: axillary lymph node tissue. Every receptor here comes from a female donor with breast cancer. Some clones in this sample may be carry-over from other donors' samples.

Ten or more counts support this clonotype. The rearrangement joins TRBV24-1 to TRBJ2-2; no clear D gene. V was pared by 5 bases and J by 0 bases, with 9 bases between. Germline V lookup: CDR1 KGHDR, CDR2 SFDVKD. The CDR3 is 15 residues long. The chain's CDR3 is CATSGRQANTGELFF. DNA for the CDR3: TGTGCCACCAGTGGACGACAAGCGAACACCGGGGAGCTGTTTTTT.

This clonotype appeared once. This chain joins TRBV7-9 and TRBJ1-4; D perhaps matches TRBD1 (5 bases). The germline V and J ends were trimmed by 3 bases and 5 bases, with 7 bases remaining between them. Germline assignment: CDR1 SEHNR and CDR2 FQNEAQ (reference sequence). The CDR3 totals 13 residues. The CDR3 coding sequence is TGTGCCAGCAGCTTCGGGGCAAATGAAAAACTGTTTTTT. Its protein is CASSFGANEKLFF.

This clonotype has ten or more counts. The chain recombines TRBV5-4 with TRBJ2-2; D is unclear. This CDR3 has 15 amino acids. Deletions cut 2 bases from V and 4 bases from J, with 12 bases between. The germline V gene encodes CDR1 SGHNT and CDR2 YYREEE (reference sequence). CDR3 DNA sequence: TGTGCCAGCAGCTTTTCTTCCGGGCTCACCGGGGAGCTGTTTTTT. It specifies CASSFSSGLTGELFF.

The gene calls are TRBV2 and TRBJ1-4; D not certain. The CDR3 totals 14 residues. CDR1 and CDR2 (germline): SNHLY, FYNNEI. Deletions cut 8 bases from V and 8 bases from J, with 18 bases between. CDR3 sequence (DNA): TGTGCCAGCGACCCCGGGAAGGATTGGGAAAAACTGTTTTTT. As protein: CASDPGKDWEKLFF.

This clonotype occurred many times. The V gene is TRBV5-6, the J gene TRBJ2-1; D might be TRBD2 (6 bases). The CDR3 contains 14 residues. V gave up 3 bases and J gave up 7 bases, with 14 bases separating them. CDR1 and CDR2 from the germline V gene are SGHDT and YYEEEE. CDR3 nucleotides: TGTGCCAGCAGCTGGGTCTTTGGGAGGAATGAGCAGTTCTTC. It specifies CASSWVFGRNEQFF. Full variable domain (remainder filled in from reference TRBV5-6 and TRBJ2-1): DAGVTQSPTHLIKTRGQQVTLRCSPKSGHDTVSWYQQALGQGPQFIFQYYEEEERQRGNFPDRFSGHQFPNYSSELNVNALLLGDSALYLCASSWVFGRNEQFFGPGTRLTVL.

This clonotype was detected many times. The CDR3 loop reads CASSQDTGTYEQYF. For the CDR3, the DNA is TGTGCCAGCAGCCAAGATACAGGGACCTACGAGCAGTACTTC. The V and J genes are TRBV4-2 and TRBJ2-7, with D possibly being TRBD1 (6 bases). This CDR3 spans 14 amino acids. V lost 0 bases, J lost 2 bases, and 8 bases lay in between. Germline-derived CDR1 and CDR2 are LGHNA and YNFKEQ.

This clonotype was counted ten times or more. Since a much larger clone is just one base distant, this may be a read error. The chain joins TRBV11-2 to TRBJ2-2, with D uncertain. The CDR3 consists of 15 residues. Germline CDR1 reads SGHAT; CDR2 reads FQNNGV. Trimming pared 2 bases from V and 4 bases from J, leaving 11 bases between. The CDR3, as DNA: TGTGCCAGCAGCTTAAGGCGACTGACCACCGGGGAGCTGTTTTTT. Translating it yields CASSLRRLTTGELFF.

This clonotype was seen repeatedly, ten times or more. The gene calls are TRBV7-9 and TRBJ2-1; 13 bases are a match to TRBD2. The CDR3 covers 16 residues. Germline V gives CDR1 SEHNR, CDR2 FQNEAQ (reference sequence). The ends lost 5 bases at V and 9 bases at J; junction bases unmatched: 10. CDR3 sequence reads: CASSISRTSGSGEQFF. CDR3 nucleotides: TGTGCCAGCAGCATCAGCCGGACTAGCGGGAGTGGTGAGCAGTTCTTC.

Ten or more counts support this clonotype. The gene calls are TRBV12-3 or TRBV12-4 and TRBJ1-5; D not resolved. The V and J ends lost 3 bases and 0 bases respectively, with 6 bases between them. This CDR3 is 14 amino acids long. The CDR3 spells CASSFDGSNQPQHF. CDR3 nucleotide sequence: TGTGCCAGCAGTTTCGACGGTAGCAATCAGCCCCAGCATTTT.

This clonotype was observed a handful of times. V gene TRBV28 combines with J gene TRBJ2-6; TRBD1 matches at 9 bases. Trimming at V came to 5 bases and at J to 2 bases, leaving 10 bases not matched to a gene. Per the germline V gene, CDR1 is MDHEN and CDR2 is SYDVKM. The CDR3 contains 18 residues. The CDR3 DNA is TGTGCCAGCAGTCTAGGACAGGGGCGCAGGGCTGGGGCCAACGTCCTGACTTTC. Translating it yields CASSLGQGRRAGANVLTF.

There are many counts of this clonotype. This chain joins TRBV5-6 and TRBJ2-7; TRBD1 might be the D (6 bases). V gave up 4 bases and J gave up 1 base, with 9 bases separating them. Germline V CDR1 and CDR2: SGHDT, YYEEEE. This CDR3 has 13 residues. CDR3 DNA sequence: TGTGCCAGCAGCCCGGGACATTCCTACGAGCAGTACTTC. This translates into CASSPGHSYEQYF.

The V call is TRBV15, the J call TRBJ2-5, with 12 bases lining up with TRBD2. The V gene's germline CDR1 is LNHNV and CDR2 YYDKDF (reference sequence). V lost 8 bases and J lost 5; bases outside the gene matches: 21. CDR3 length equals 19 residues. Here the CDR3 DNA reads TGTGCCACCTCTAGCGGGGGGGTGGCTAGCGGGAGGGCCGGGGAGACCCAGTACTTC. Protein sequence: CATSSGGVASGRAGETQYF.

In the case of this clonotype: Being one base from a much bigger clone, this may be a read error. The J gene is TRBJ2-2, the V gene TRBV13; no definite D call. Germline loops: CDR1 PRHDT, CDR2 FYEKMQ (reference sequence). Trimming took 4 bases from V and 6 from J, leaving 18 bases between them. The length of the CDR3 is 16 residues. The CDR3 is CASSSTRTSVAGELFF. CDR3 in DNA: TGTGCCAGCAGCTCAACCCGGACCTCGGTAGCCGGGGAGCTGTTTTTT.

This clonotype has a handful of counts. This sequence joins TRBV12-3 or TRBV12-4 and TRBJ2-4; unclear D gene. Trimming removed 3 bases at V and 0 bases at J, with 12 bases between. The CDR3 is 16 residues long. The CDR3 nucleotides read TGTGCCAGCAGTTTTACAGTCTTTCTAGCCAAAAACATTCAGTACTTC. It codes for CASSFTVFLAKNIQYF.

About this clonotype: This sequence may be a read error, since a much larger clone differs from it by one base. The J gene is TRBJ2-1, the V gene TRBV19; no clear D gene. The V gene's germline CDR1 is LNHDA and CDR2 SQIVND (reference sequence). The CDR3 runs to 15 residues. This CDR3 reads CASSSPGISYNEQSF. For the CDR3, the DNA is TGTGCCAGTAGCAGCCCTGGGATCTCCTACAATGAGCAGTCCTTC.

A few counts support this clonotype. This may come from a read error, since a much larger clone is one base off. This chain uses TRBV6-4 with TRBJ2-6, with 7 bases lining up with TRBD1. Trimming took 5 bases from V and 0 from J; bases not matched to a gene: 4. This CDR3 comprises 16 residues. Germline CDR1 MRHNA, CDR2 SNTAGT. The CDR3: CASSPDRASGANVLTF. The CDR3 DNA sequence: TGTGCCAGCAGTCCCGACAGGGCCTCTGGGGCCAACGTCCTGACTTTC.